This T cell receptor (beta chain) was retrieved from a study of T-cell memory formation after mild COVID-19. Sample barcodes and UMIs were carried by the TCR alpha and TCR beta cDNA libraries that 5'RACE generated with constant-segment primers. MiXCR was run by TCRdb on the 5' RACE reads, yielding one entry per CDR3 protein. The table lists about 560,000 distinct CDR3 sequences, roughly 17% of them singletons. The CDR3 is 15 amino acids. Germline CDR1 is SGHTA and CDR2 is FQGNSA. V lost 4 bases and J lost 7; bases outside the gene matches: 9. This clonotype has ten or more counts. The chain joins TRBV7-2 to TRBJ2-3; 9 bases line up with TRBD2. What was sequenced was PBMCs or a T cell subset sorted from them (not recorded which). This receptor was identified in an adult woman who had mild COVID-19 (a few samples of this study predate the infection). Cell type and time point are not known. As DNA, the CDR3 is TGTGCCAGCAGCTCCGGCGGCGGGAGGGCCCATACGCAGTATTTT. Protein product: CASSSGGGRAHTQYF. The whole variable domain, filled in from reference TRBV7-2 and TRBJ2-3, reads GAGVSQSPSNKVTEKGKDVELRCDPISGHTALYWYRQSLGQGLEFLIYFQGNSAPDKSGLPSDRFSAERTGGSVSTLTIQRTQQEDSAVYLCASSSGGGRAHTQYFGPGTRLTVL.